This is a list of T cell receptor beta chains from one sample in a study of blood T cell repertoires in COVID-19. Generated by immunoSEQ multiplex PCR, the TCRdb table keeps only in-frame clones and is missing some. Among hundreds of thousands of clones, about 91% were seen once, and the ten largest hold approximately 7%. The sample comprised peripheral blood. These receptors all come from a woman in her 30s who had recovered from COVID-19. Both conserved end residues are part of each CDR3. A D gene is named only where the DNA matches it firmly. Part of the rows lack a size; the others show once, few, many or a class for expanded clones.

TRBJ2-2	NA	TRBV3-1/TRBV3-2	NA	CASSPNRAGELFF	TGTGCCAGCAGCCCGAACAGGGCCGGGGAGCTGTTTTTT
TRBJ2-2	NA	TRBV9	TRBD1	CASSDPAPGQLTGELFF	TGTGCCAGCAGCGACCCCGCTCCGGGACAGTTAACCGGGGAGCTGTTTTTT
TRBJ1-5	NA	TRBV9	NA	CASSVRGGDQPQHF	TGTGCCAGCAGCGTACGGGGAGGGGATCAGCCCCAGCATTTT
TRBJ1-1	NA	TRBV12-3/TRBV12-4	NA	CASSPGGTEAFF	TGTGCCAGCAGTCCGGGGGGCACTGAAGCTTTCTTT
TRBJ1-2	few	TRBV5-4	NA	CASSLGEGFGGYTF	TGTGCCAGCAGCTTGGGAGAGGGCTTCGGTGGCTACACCTTC
TRBJ2-7	few	TRBV6-5	TRBD1	CASTQRQGVYYEQYF	TGTGCCAGCACCCAAAGACAGGGTGTATACTACGAGCAGTACTTC
TRBJ1-2	NA	TRBV5-1	NA	CASSLGGGFANYGYTF	TGCGCCAGCAGCTTGGGAGGAGGGTTCGCTAACTATGGCTACACCTTC
TRBJ2-7	few	TRBV7-2	NA	CASSLGPSQGYEQYF	TGTGCCAGCAGCTTGGGCCCTAGTCAGGGCTACGAGCAGTACTTC
TRBJ1-2	NA	TRBV18	NA	CASSPVADYGYTF	TGTGCCAGCTCACCCGTGGCGGACTATGGCTACACCTTC
TRBJ2-6	NA	TRBV2	NA	CASKEESGANVLTF	TGTGCCAGCAAGGAGGAATCTGGGGCCAACGTCCTGACTTTC
TRBJ2-5	NA	TRBV6-5	TRBD2	CASTELAGGSETQYF	TGTGCCAGCACCGAACTAGCGGGGGGGAGTGAGACCCAGTACTTC
TRBJ2-5	NA	TRBV3-1/TRBV3-2	NA	CASSPLDRQETQYF	TGTGCCAGCAGCCCCCTTGATAGACAAGAGACCCAGTACTTC
TRBJ1-2	NA	TRBV5-5	TRBD1	CASSRTGEPGYTF	TGTGCCAGCAGCCGAACAGGGGAGCCTGGCTACACCTTC
TRBJ2-5	NA	TRBV28	TRBD2	CASSLVAGVGEETQYF	TGTGCCAGCAGTTTGGTCGCGGGGGTCGGGGAAGAGACCCAGTACTTC
TRBJ1-1	NA	TRBV30	TRBD1	CAWSLGQGVRAEAFF	TGTGCCTGGAGTTTAGGACAGGGCGTGAGGGCTGAAGCTTTCTTT
TRBJ1-5	NA	TRBV6-5	TRBD1	CASSYQGVLSNQPQHF	TGTGCCAGCAGTTACCAGGGGGTGTTGAGCAATCAGCCCCAGCATTTT
TRBJ2-3	NA	TRBV18	TRBD1	CASSPNRQGATDTQYF	TGTGCCAGCTCACCGAACCGACAGGGGGCCACAGATACGCAGTATTTT